Listed below are T cell receptor beta chains from one sample, sequenced in a study of cytomegalovirus exposure and HLA in healthy donors. Data came from immunoSEQ multiplex PCR; TCRdb stores just in-frame clones and leaves some out. The sample yields around 210,000 clones, roughly 78% seen once. Sequenced material: PBMCs. These receptors all come from a boy younger than 18 in good health and CMV-seronegative. The CDR3 runs from the conserved cysteine through the conserved F or W. Each record gives: CDR3 length, V gene, clone size, D gene, J gene, CDR3 DNA, CDR3 protein. D genes are given only for firm matches. Size is omitted from some rows. Given values are once, few, many or a class for expanded clones.

>15|TRBV9|-|TRBD1|TRBJ2-1
TGTGCCAGCAGCGTAGGGTACAGGGGTAAAAATGAGCAGTTCTTC
CASSVGYRGKNEQFF
>16|TRBV2|-|TRBD1|TRBJ1-1
TGTGCCAGCAGTGAAATTGAGCAGGGGGAGAACACTGAAGCTTTCTTT
CASSEIEQGENTEAFF
>17|TRBV29-1|-|TRBD2|TRBJ2-3
TGCAGCGTTGAATCTAGCGGGAGGGCCTCTGGCACAGATACGCAGTATTTT
CSVESSGRASGTDTQYF
>13|TRBV11-2|-|TRBD2|TRBJ2-3
TGTGCCAGCAGCTTAGGCGGGGGGGGTACGCAGTATTTT
CASSLGGGGTQYF
>16|TRBV30|-|-|TRBJ2-1
TGTGCCTGGAGTCCACGCGAGGGCAGCTCCTACAATGAGCAGTTCTTC
CAWSPREGSSYNEQFF
>14|TRBV30|-|TRBD2|TRBJ2-5
TGTGCCTGGATGAGGACTAGCGGGGCCCCCCGGGGGTACTTC
CAWMRTSGAPRGYF
>13|TRBV30|-|TRBD1|TRBJ1-4
TGTGCCTGCCCGGGACAGGGGGATGAAAAACTGTTTTTT
CACPGQGDEKLFF
>17|TRBV5-1|-|-|TRBJ1-2
TGCGCCAGCACTCTGTATGAGTTTTCGATACCTAACTATGGCTACACCTTC
CASTLYEFSIPNYGYTF
>13|TRBV11-1|-|-|TRBJ1-1
TGTGCCAGCAGCCCACGGTTGAACACTGAAGCTTTCTTT
CASSPRLNTEAFF
>14|TRBV7-9|-|TRBD1|TRBJ1-1
TGTGCCAGCAGCTTAATTGGGACAGACACTGAAGCTTTCTTT
CASSLIGTDTEAFF
>19|TRBV27|few|TRBD2|TRBJ2-1
TGTGCCAGCAGTTTTCGTCTCGGGCGGACTAGCGGGACCGACAATGAGCAGTTCTTC
CASSFRLGRTSGTDNEQFF
>13|TRBV29-1|-|TRBD1|TRBJ1-4
TGCAGCGTTGGACAGGGGGGAAATGAAAAACTGTTTTTT
CSVGQGGNEKLFF
>14|TRBV27|-|-|TRBJ1-1
TGTGCCAGCAGCAACGGGGGGCCCAACACTGAAGCTTTCTTT
CASSNGGPNTEAFF
>15|TRBV30|-|-|TRBJ1-2
TGTGCCTGGAGTCTGGGGTCGGGGGGAGGCAATGGCTACACCTTC
CAWSLGSGGGNGYTF
>17|TRBV4-2|-|-|TRBJ2-3
TGTGCCAGCAGCCTCCCCCAGGGGGGCTTTAGCACAGATACGCAGTATTTT
CASSLPQGGFSTDTQYF
>13|TRBV29-1|-|-|TRBJ2-1
TGCAGCGGATTGGACAGTGTTTACAATGAGCAGTTCTTC
CSGLDSVYNEQFF
>12|TRBV6-5|-|TRBD1|TRBJ2-7
TGTGCCAGCAGTGACAGGGCTTACGAGCAGTACTTC
CASSDRAYEQYF
>11|TRBV29-1|-|-|TRBJ1-2
TGCAGCGGTGGCGGGACCTATGGCTACACCTTC
CSGGGTYGYTF
>16|TRBV5-6|-|TRBD1|TRBJ2-1
TGTGCCAGCAGCAGAGAACAGGGGGTAGACCTAAATGAGCAGTTCTTC
CASSREQGVDLNEQFF
>15|TRBV19|-|TRBD2|TRBJ2-5
TGTGCCAGTAGTGGGACTAGCGGGAGAGGGGAGACCCAGTACTTC
CASSGTSGRGETQYF
>14|TRBV7-3|few|-|TRBJ2-3
TGTGCCAGCAGCTTTCTCCCCCGGGGTGATACGCAGTATTTT
CASSFLPRGDTQYF
>15|TRBV4-1|once|-|TRBJ1-2
TGCGCCAGCAGCCAAGAAGACAGGCATCTAGATGGCTACACCTTC
CASSQEDRHLDGYTF
>15|TRBV5-6|-|-|TRBJ2-6
TGTGCCAGCAGCTTTCGGGGGACTGGGGCCAACGTCCTGACTTTC
CASSFRGTGANVLTF